This entry concerns a single TCR beta chain. Produced via immunoSEQ multiplex PCR; TCRdb's table is partial and in-frame only. This table has 100,000 to 120,000 clones, about three quarters appearing once. Trimming at V came to 7 bases and at J to 2 bases, leaving 6 bases not matched to a gene. The CDR3 length is 14 residues. Germline V gene lookup returns CDR1 SGHTS and CDR2 YDEGEE. This entry is derived from a study of blood T cell repertoires in COVID-19. About the study: Acute and convalescent COVID-19 samples came from the United States, Italy and Spain. From T cells, B-cell-depleted T cells, or PBMCs came the material, which was cDNA or gDNA.

The origin of this receptor is a woman of 80 years or more with active or convalescent COVID-19. The specimen sequenced was peripheral blood. V and J are TRBV5-8 and TRBJ1-5; 7 bases are shared with TRBD1. This CDR3 reads CASPSGTGNQPQHF. As DNA, the CDR3 is TGTGCCAGCCCATCCGGGACAGGCAATCAGCCCCAGCATTTT.